These 25 T cell receptor beta chains share one sample of origin, sequenced in a study of T cells in Graves' hyperthyroidism and ophthalmopathy. TCR beta CDR3 sequences were amplified from RNA transcripts. During a first-round RT-PCR of the TCR CDR3, the HTBI primer set was used. One entry per CDR3 protein, called by TCRdb with MiXCR from the multiplex PCR reads. The repertoire consists of around 570,000 distinct CDR3 sequences, with about 20% occurring once and the leading ten covering less than 55%. Source material: blood. Receptor source: a man between 35 and 55 years old with Graves' ophthalmopathy.

V is TRBV9 and J is TRBJ2-7; the D gene could be TRBD1 or TRBD2 (5 bases each). CDR1 and CDR2 (germline): SGDLS, YYNGEE. This CDR3 has 13 amino acids. The V end lost 6 bases, the J end lost 1 base, and 11 bases lay between the germline ends. The CDR3 loop is CASTPEGSYEQYF. CDR3 in DNA: TGTGCCAGCACCCCCGAGGGGTCCTACGAGCAGTACTTC.

A few counts support this clonotype. The gene calls are TRBV6-2 or TRBV6-3 and TRBJ2-7, with D unclear. The ends were cut back, 6 bases at V and 6 bases at J, with 15 bases in the middle. The CDR3 is made up of 13 amino acids. Germline V gives CDR1 MNHEY, CDR2 SVGEGT. CDR3 DNA: TGTGCCAGCAGACCAGCTGTCCAGACCGAGCAGTACTTC. It is translated as CASRPAVQTEQYF.

Only one count was recorded for this clonotype. The genes are TRBV15 and TRBJ2-7; no clear D. V lost 4 bases to trimming and J lost 1 base, with 11 bases between them. The germline V gene has CDR1 LNHNV and CDR2 YYDKDF (reference sequence). The CDR3 has 14 amino acids. The CDR3 DNA reads as TGTGCCACCAGCAACCCCCACGGATCCTACGAGCAGTACTTC. This encodes CATSNPHGSYEQYF.

V usage is TRBV5-5 and J usage is TRBJ2-5, with 12 bases identical to TRBD1. Germline values: CDR1 SGHKS, CDR2 YYEKEE (reference sequence). The ends lost 5 bases at V and 5 bases at J; junction bases unmatched: 10. The CDR3 has 16 residues. The CDR3 region has the DNA TGTGCCAGCAGTCAGCCTTGGGACAGGGGGCGGGAGACCCAGTACTTC. Encoded protein: CASSQPWDRGRETQYF.

The genes are TRBV29-1 and TRBJ2-5, with a tentative D call TRBD1 (6 bases). Trimming took 5 bases from V and 5 from J, leaving 6 bases between them. Germline V CDR1 and CDR2: SQVTM, ANQGSEA. The length of the CDR3 is 10 residues. CDR3 bases: TGCAGCGTTCAGGGGGAGACCCAGTACTTC. Amino acids: CSVQGETQYF.

This clonotype came up many times. The CDR3 sequence: CASSYGTSGRRNNEQFF. CDR3 DNA sequence: TGTGCCAGCAGTTACGGAACTAGCGGGAGGCGTAACAATGAGCAGTTCTTC. V gene TRBV6-1 combines with J gene TRBJ2-1; 12 bases map to TRBD2. This CDR3 has 17 amino acids. Germline trimming cut 5 bases from V and 5 bases from J; bases unmatched to any gene: 10. From germline, CDR1 is MNHNS and CDR2 SASEGT.

V is TRBV20-1 and J is TRBJ2-1; TRBD2 matches at 9 bases. The CDR3 spans 14 residues. The germline CDR1 and CDR2 sequences are DFQATT and SNEGSKA (reference sequence). The V segment lost 6 bases and the J segment 5 bases; nucleotides outside the gene matches: 8. For the CDR3, the DNA is TGCAGTGCCTTAGCGGGGGAAAAAGACAATGAGCAGTTCTTC. It codes for CSALAGEKDNEQFF.

The rearrangement joins TRBV2 to TRBJ1-2; the match to TRBD1 covers 9 bases. V lost 5 bases to trimming and J lost 3 bases; unmatched junction nucleotides: 7. Germline V CDR1 and CDR2: SNHLY, FYNNEI. This CDR3 is built from 15 residues. CDR3 DNA: TGTGCCAGCAGTTCCCCCGGGACAGGGCACTATGGCTACACCTTC. Translating gives CASSSPGTGHYGYTF.

The chain is built from TRBV19 and TRBJ2-2, with a possible D match to TRBD1 (6 bases). The CDR3 is made up of 17 amino acids. Between the trimmed V and J ends, which lost 4 bases and 1 base, there was a span of 16 bases. CDR1 is LNHDA and CDR2 is SQIVND in the germline V gene (reference sequence). The CDR3 region is CASSTPWAGENTGELFF. DNA of the CDR3: TGTGCCAGTAGTACCCCGTGGGCAGGGGAGAACACCGGGGAGCTGTTTTTT.

In its sample, this clonotype was seen once. The CDR3 sequence: CASSSASGTSGRGHEQFF. CDR3 in DNA: TGTGCCAGCAGTTCTGCATCCGGGACTAGCGGGAGAGGGCATGAGCAGTTCTTC. J is TRBJ2-1 and V is TRBV28; TRBD2 aligns across 14 bases. Germline trimming cut 4 bases from V and 8 bases from J; bases unmatched to any gene: 13. The CDR3 extends over 18 amino acids. CDR1 is MDHEN, CDR2 SYDVKM, per germline.

This clonotype was picked up a small number of times. The chain carries TRBV28 and TRBJ1-2; a possible D gene is TRBD1 (6 bases). V dropped 10 bases and J dropped 4 bases, with 13 bases sitting between them. The germline CDR1 and CDR2 sequences are MDHEN and SYDVKM. The CDR3 covers 12 residues. The CDR3 DNA reads as TGTGCCATCCAAGGACAGATCTATGGCTACACCTTC. It yields the protein CAIQGQIYGYTF.

This clonotype was seen a handful of times. V usage is TRBV28 and J usage is TRBJ2-7; 10 bases line up with TRBD2. The CDR3 consists of 15 residues. Losses at the gene ends were 4 bases for V and 3 bases for J; bases not matched to a gene: 6. Germline V gives CDR1 MDHEN, CDR2 SYDVKM. The CDR3 loop is CASSSKAGGDYEQYF. In nucleotides, the CDR3 is TGTGCCAGCAGTTCAAAAGCGGGAGGGGACTACGAGCAGTACTTC.

There are a few counts of this clonotype. The CDR3 protein is CSARFLGLAGAPRVDTQYF. The CDR3 bases are TGCAGTGCTAGATTCCTCGGACTAGCGGGGGCCCCTCGGGTAGATACGCAGTATTTT. V is TRBV20-1 and J is TRBJ2-3, with TRBD2 matching over 13 bases. This CDR3 is 19 amino acids long. In germline, CDR1 is DFQATT, CDR2 SNEGSKA (reference sequence). Trimming cost V 2 bases and J 5 bases; bases outside gene matches: 16.

The chain carries TRBV20-1 and TRBJ2-5; D not resolved. Germline values: CDR1 DFQATT, CDR2 SNEGSKA (reference sequence). This CDR3 spans 15 amino acids. The ends were cut back, 2 bases at V and 2 bases at J, with 15 bases in the middle. The CDR3 DNA is TGCAGTGCTAGATCCCTGGGCGGACCACAAGAGACCCAGTACTTC. Amino acids: CSARSLGGPQETQYF.

V is TRBV27 and J is TRBJ2-1; 9 nucleotides align to TRBD1. The germline V gene encodes CDR1 MNHEY and CDR2 SMNVEV (reference sequence). The CDR3 covers 14 residues. With V trimmed by 10 bases and J by 2 bases, 6 bases remained unmatched. The CDR3 DNA sequence: TGTGCCACCCGACAGGGGGGCCCCTACAATGAGCAGTTCTTC. Translated, it gives CATRQGGPYNEQFF.

This clonotype was picked up many times. The V gene is TRBV20-1, the J gene TRBJ2-3; 11 bases map to TRBD2. V trimming: 4 bases; J trimming: 0 bases; junction bases outside the gene matches: 3. In germline, CDR1 is DFQATT, CDR2 SNEGSKA (reference sequence). There are 15 residues in the CDR3. The CDR3 DNA is TGCAGTGCTACCTGGACTAGCGGGAGCACAGATACGCAGTATTTT. It specifies CSATWTSGSTDTQYF.

This clonotype was seen more than once but under ten times. CDR3 DNA: TGTGCCAGCAGTTTACACGGGCTTTCGAACGAGCAGTACTTC. This gives the protein CASSLHGLSNEQYF. The rearrangement joins TRBV27 to TRBJ2-7; D not resolved. V lost 2 bases and J lost 5, with 13 bases in between. Germline V gene data show CDR1 as MNHEY and CDR2 as SMNVEV (reference sequence). CDR3 length equals 14 residues.

This clonotype was counted only a few times. J is TRBJ2-5 and V is TRBV11-2, with 7 positions matching TRBD2. The CDR3 runs 18 residues. The V and J ends lost 0 bases and 2 bases, in that order; junction bases with no gene match: 12. Germline CDR1 SGHAT, CDR2 FQNNGV. DNA for the CDR3: TGTGCCAGCAGCTTAGATCGGGCGACTAGCAGCTTTCAAGAGACCCAGTACTTC. Protein product: CASSLDRATSSFQETQYF.

This clonotype appeared many times. The J gene is TRBJ2-2, the V gene TRBV2; D is ambiguous. The CDR3 spans 14 residues. Germline V gene lookup returns CDR1 SNHLY and CDR2 FYNNEI. Trimming stripped 8 bases from V and 6 bases from J, with 16 bases between. The CDR3 nucleotides are TGTGCCAGCTGCCGAAGGAGTGACGCCGGGGAGCTGTTTTTT. It translates to CASCRRSDAGELFF.

This clonotype turned up a few times. CDR3 residues: CASAGQRSTDTQYF. The DNA for the CDR3 is TGTGCCAGCGCTGGGCAGCGTAGCACAGATACGCAGTATTTT. The rearrangement joins TRBV27 to TRBJ2-3; D remains ambiguous. CDR1 is MNHEY and CDR2 is SMNVEV in the germline V gene (reference sequence). This CDR3 has 14 residues. The V end was cut by 8 bases, the J end by 0 bases, with 12 bases between.

This clonotype came up once. This chain joins TRBV28 and TRBJ2-2, with D possibly being TRBD1 (6 bases). The CDR3 contains 15 residues. The ends were cut back, 2 bases at V and 13 bases at J, with 20 bases in the middle. From germline, CDR1 is MDHEN and CDR2 SYDVKM. This chain's CDR3 is CASSLVMGAPLTLFF. CDR3 coding DNA: TGTGCCAGCAGTTTAGTCATGGGGGCCCCTCTTACGCTGTTTTTT.

This clonotype was counted at least ten times. This chain joins TRBV20-1 and TRBJ2-1; 7 positions agree with TRBD2. The germline V gene has CDR1 DFQATT and CDR2 SNEGSKA (reference sequence). V was clipped by 1 base and J by 6 bases; unmatched bases: 15. This CDR3 is 17 amino acids long. CDR3 bases: TGCAGTGCTAGAGTTCGGGGGGTCCCCTTAGTAATCAATGAGCAGTTCTTC. Protein product: CSARVRGVPLVINEQFF.

The chain joins TRBV5-4 to TRBJ2-1; D is uncertain. The CDR3 is made up of 16 amino acids. The germline V gene has CDR1 SGHNT and CDR2 YYREEE (reference sequence). V shed 0 bases and J shed 0 bases, with 10 bases lying between them. The CDR3 nucleotides are TGTGCCAGCAGCTTGGAGCTGCTGAGCTCCTACAATGAGCAGTTCTTC. It codes for CASSLELLSSYNEQFF.

The chain carries TRBV28 and TRBJ2-3; the D gene is possibly TRBD1 (5 bases). The length of the CDR3 is 12 residues. V lost 8 bases and J 2 bases, leaving 8 bases between the germline ends. The germline V gene has CDR1 MDHEN and CDR2 SYDVKM. This CDR3 is CASGADTDTQYF. The CDR3, as DNA: TGTGCCAGCGGGGCGGACACAGATACGCAGTATTTT.

This clonotype was seen at least ten times. The chain joins TRBV30 to TRBJ1-2; TRBD1 matches at 8 bases. Looked up from germline, CDR1 is GTSNPN and CDR2 is SVGIG (reference sequence). CDR3 length: 13 residues. CDR3 amino acids: CASPTGGRYGYTF. CDR3 sequence (DNA): TGTGCTTCACCCACAGGGGGACGATATGGCTACACCTTC.